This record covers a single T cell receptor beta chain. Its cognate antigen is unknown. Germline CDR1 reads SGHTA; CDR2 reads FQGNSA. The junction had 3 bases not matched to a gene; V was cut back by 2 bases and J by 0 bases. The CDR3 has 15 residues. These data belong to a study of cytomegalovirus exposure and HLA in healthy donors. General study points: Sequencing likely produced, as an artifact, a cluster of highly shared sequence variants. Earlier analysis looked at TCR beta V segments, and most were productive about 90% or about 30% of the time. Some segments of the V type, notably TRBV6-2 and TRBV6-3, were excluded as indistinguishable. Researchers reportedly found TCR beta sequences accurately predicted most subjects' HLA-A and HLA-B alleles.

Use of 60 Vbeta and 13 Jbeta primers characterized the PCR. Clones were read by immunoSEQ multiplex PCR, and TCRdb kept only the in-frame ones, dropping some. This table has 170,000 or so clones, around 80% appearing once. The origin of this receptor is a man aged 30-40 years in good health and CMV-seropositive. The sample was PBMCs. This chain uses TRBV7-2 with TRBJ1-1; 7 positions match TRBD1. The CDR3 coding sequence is TGTGCCAGCAGCTTATGGGGACAGTTGAACACTGAAGCTTTCTTT. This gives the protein CASSLWGQLNTEAFF.